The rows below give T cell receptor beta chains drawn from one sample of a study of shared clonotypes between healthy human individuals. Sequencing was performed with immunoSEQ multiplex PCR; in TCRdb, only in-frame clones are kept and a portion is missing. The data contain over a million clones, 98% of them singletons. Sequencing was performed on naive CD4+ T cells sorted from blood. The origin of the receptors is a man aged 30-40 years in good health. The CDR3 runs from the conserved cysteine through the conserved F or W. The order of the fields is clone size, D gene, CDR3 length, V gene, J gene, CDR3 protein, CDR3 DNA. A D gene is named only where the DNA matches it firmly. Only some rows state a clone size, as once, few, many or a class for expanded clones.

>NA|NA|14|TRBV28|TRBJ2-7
CASSLGPPPYEQYF
TGTGCCAGCAGTTTAGGTCCACCTCCTTACGAGCAGTACTTC
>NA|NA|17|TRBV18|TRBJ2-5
CASSPRLGTLIGETQYF
TGTGCCAGCTCACCCCGTCTGGGGACCCTCATTGGAGAGACCCAGTACTTC
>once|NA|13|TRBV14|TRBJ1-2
CASSQVGLYGYTF
TGTGCCAGCAGCCAAGTGGGTCTCTATGGCTACACCTTC
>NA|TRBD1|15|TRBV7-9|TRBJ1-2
CASSLANDRAGGYTF
TGTGCCAGCAGCTTAGCCAATGACAGGGCAGGTGGCTACACCTTC
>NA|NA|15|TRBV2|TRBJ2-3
CASKYRGGNTDTQYF
TGTGCCAGCAAGTACAGGGGGGGGAACACAGATACGCAGTATTTT
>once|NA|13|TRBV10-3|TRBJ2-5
CAIGYRAEETQYF
TGTGCCATCGGGTACAGGGCCGAAGAGACCCAGTACTTC
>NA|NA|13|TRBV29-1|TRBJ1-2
CSVVLGANYGYTF
TGCAGCGTTGTCCTGGGGGCAAACTATGGCTACACCTTC
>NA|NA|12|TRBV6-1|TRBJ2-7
CASSEPLYEQYF
TGTGCCAGCAGTGAACCCCTCTACGAGCAGTACTTC
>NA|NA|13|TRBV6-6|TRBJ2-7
CASTKGKAYEQYF
TGTGCCAGCACCAAAGGAAAGGCCTACGAGCAGTACTTC
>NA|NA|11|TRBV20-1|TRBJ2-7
CSASPLYEQYF
TGCAGTGCCAGTCCCCTTTACGAGCAGTACTTC
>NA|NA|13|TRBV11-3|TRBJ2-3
CASSRLGTDTQYF
TGTGCCAGCAGCCGCCTGGGCACAGATACGCAGTATTTT
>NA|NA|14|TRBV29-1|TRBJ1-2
CSVDPARDLRGYTF
TGCAGCGTTGATCCCGCCAGGGACCTTCGTGGCTACACCTTC
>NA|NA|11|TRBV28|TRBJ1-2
CASSRDGRYTF
TGTGCCAGCAGTCGGGACGGGCGGTACACCTTC
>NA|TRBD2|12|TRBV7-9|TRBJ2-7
CASSVQREGPHF
TGTGCCAGCAGCGTCCAGCGGGAGGGCCCGCACTTC
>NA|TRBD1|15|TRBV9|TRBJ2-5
CASSADGQGFATQYF
TGTGCCAGCAGCGCCGATGGACAGGGGTTTGCGACCCAGTACTTC
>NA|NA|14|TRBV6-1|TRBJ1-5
CASSDLAGVLPQHF
TGTGCCAGCAGTGACCTGGCAGGAGTGCTGCCCCAGCATTTT
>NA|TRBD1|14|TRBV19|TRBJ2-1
CASRGQGAYNEQFF
TGTGCCAGTAGGGGACAGGGAGCCTACAATGAGCAGTTCTTC
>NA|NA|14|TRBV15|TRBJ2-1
CATSREGSYNEQFF
TGTGCCACCAGCAGAGAGGGTAGCTACAATGAGCAGTTCTTC
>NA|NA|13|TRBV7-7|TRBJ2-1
CAVSSSSYNEQFF
TGTGCTGTGTCCTCTAGCTCCTACAATGAGCAGTTCTTC
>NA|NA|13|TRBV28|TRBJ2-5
CASSLQSPRTQYF
TGTGCCAGCAGTCTGCAGTCCCCTAGGACCCAGTACTTC
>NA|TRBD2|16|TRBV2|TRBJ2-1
CASRPAGLAAYNEQFF
TGTGCCAGCAGGCCCGCTGGACTAGCGGCCTACAATGAGCAGTTCTTC
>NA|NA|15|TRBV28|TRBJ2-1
CASSLTRAYSYEQFF
TGTGCCAGCAGTTTAACCAGGGCCTATTCGTATGAGCAGTTCTTC
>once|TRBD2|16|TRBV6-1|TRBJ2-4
CASSEGISSGRDIQYF
TGTGCCAGCAGTGAAGGGATATCTAGCGGGAGGGACATTCAGTACTTC
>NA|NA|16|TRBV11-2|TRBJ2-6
CASSPRTWPGANVLTF
TGTGCCAGCAGCCCGCGGACCTGGCCTGGGGCCAACGTCCTGACTTTC
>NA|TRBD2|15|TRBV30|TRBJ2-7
CAWTGLAGGGGEQYF
TGTGCCTGGACCGGACTAGCGGGAGGGGGGGGCGAGCAGTACTTC
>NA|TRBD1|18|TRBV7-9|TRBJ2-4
CASSSWTGRGVSKNIQYF
TGTGCCAGCAGCTCCTGGACAGGGCGTGGGGTCAGCAAAAACATTCAGTACTTC
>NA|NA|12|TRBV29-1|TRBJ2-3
CSVRYTSDTQYF
TGCAGCGTTCGGTACACATCAGATACGCAGTATTTT
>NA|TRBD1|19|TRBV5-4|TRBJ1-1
CASSLPLGRGRIGNTEAFF
TGTGCCAGCAGCTTGCCCCTAGGCAGGGGGAGAATTGGGAACACTGAAGCTTTCTTT
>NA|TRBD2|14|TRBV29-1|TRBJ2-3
CSVDGTRTTDTQYF
TGCAGCGTTGATGGGACTAGGACCACAGATACGCAGTATTTT
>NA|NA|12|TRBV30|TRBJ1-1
CAWSVQWTEAFF
TGTGCCTGGAGTGTACAGTGGACTGAAGCTTTCTTT
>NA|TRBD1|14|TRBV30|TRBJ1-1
CAWSRDRGKTEAFF
TGTGCCTGGAGCCGGGACAGAGGAAAGACTGAAGCTTTCTTT
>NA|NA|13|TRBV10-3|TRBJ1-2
CAIGPQGNYGYTF
TGTGCCATCGGTCCCCAGGGGAACTATGGCTACACCTTC
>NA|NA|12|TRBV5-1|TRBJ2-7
CASSRDLYEQYF
TGCGCCAGCAGCCGGGACTTGTACGAGCAGTACTTC
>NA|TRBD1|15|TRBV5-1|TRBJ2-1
CASSRTGTGYNEQFF
TGCGCCAGCAGCAGGACAGGAACTGGGTACAATGAGCAGTTCTTC
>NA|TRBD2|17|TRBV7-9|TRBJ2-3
CASSSGLAGLHPDTQYF
TGTGCCAGCAGCTCCGGACTAGCGGGTCTCCACCCAGATACGCAGTATTTT
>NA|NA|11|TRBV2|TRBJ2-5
CASSEGETQYF
TGTGCCAGCAGCGAGGGAGAGACCCAGTACTTC
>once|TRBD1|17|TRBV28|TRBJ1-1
CASNPRGDRIRYTEAFF
TGTGCCAGCAACCCCCGCGGGGACAGAATTCGATACACTGAAGCTTTCTTT
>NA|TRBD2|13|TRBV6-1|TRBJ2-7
CASSQRERYEQYF
TGTGCCAGCAGTCAGCGGGAGCGGTACGAGCAGTACTTC
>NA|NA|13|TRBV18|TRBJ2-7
CASSPGDTYEQYF
TGTGCCAGCTCACCAGGGGATACCTACGAGCAGTACTTC
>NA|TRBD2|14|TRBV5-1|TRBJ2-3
CAGSTSGRTDTQYF
TGCGCCGGATCGACTAGCGGGAGGACAGATACGCAGTATTTT
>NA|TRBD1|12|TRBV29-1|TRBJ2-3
CSGRTGGDTQYF
TGCAGCGGACGAACAGGGGGGGATACGCAGTATTTT
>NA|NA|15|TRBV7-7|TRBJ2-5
CASSLGSTLQETQYF
TGTGCCAGCAGCTTAGGTTCCACCCTACAAGAGACCCAGTACTTC
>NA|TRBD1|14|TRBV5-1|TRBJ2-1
CASSLAGTANEQFF
TGCGCCAGCAGCTTGGCCGGGACAGCCAATGAGCAGTTCTTC
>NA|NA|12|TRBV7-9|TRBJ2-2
CASTQVWGELFF
TGTGCCAGCACCCAAGTGTGGGGGGAGCTGTTTTTT
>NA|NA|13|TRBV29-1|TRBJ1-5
CSVEGVGNQPQHF
TGCAGCGTTGAAGGGGTGGGCAATCAGCCCCAGCATTTT
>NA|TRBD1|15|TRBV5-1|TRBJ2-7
CASSPNRGPIDEQYF
TGCGCCAGCAGCCCAAACAGGGGGCCCATTGACGAGCAGTACTTC
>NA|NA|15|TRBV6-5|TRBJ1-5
CASSYLGDRNQPQHF
TGTGCCAGCAGTTATCTAGGGGACCGAAATCAGCCCCAGCATTTT
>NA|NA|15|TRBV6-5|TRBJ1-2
CASSYSTLSMSGYTF
TGTGCCAGCAGTTACTCGACCCTTTCCATGTCGGGCTACACCTTC
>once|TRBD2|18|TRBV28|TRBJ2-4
CASSPRTGTSGRYLIQYF
TGTGCCAGCAGTCCACGCACCGGGACTAGCGGGAGGTATCTCATTCAGTACTTC